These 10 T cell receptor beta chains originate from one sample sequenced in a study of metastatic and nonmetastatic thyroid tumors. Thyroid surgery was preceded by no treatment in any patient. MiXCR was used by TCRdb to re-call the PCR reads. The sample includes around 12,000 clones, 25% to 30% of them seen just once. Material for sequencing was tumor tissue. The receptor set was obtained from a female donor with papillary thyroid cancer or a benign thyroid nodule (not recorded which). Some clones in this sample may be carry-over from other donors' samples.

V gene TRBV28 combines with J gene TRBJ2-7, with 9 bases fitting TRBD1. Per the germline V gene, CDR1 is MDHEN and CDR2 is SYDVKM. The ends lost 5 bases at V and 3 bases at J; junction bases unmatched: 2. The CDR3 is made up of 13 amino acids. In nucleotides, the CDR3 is TGTGCCAGCAGTCCGGGACAGGGCTACGAGCAGTACTTC. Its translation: CASSPGQGYEQYF.

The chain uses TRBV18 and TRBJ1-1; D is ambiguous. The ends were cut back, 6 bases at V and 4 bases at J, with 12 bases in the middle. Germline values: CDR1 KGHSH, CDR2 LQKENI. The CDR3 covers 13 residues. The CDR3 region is CASSLTSGTEAFF. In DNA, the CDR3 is TGTGCCAGCTCCCTGACAAGCGGCACTGAAGCTTTCTTT.

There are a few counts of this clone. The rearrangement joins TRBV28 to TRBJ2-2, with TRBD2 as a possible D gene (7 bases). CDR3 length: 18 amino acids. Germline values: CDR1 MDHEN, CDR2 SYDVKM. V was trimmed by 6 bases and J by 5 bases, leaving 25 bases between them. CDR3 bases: TGTGCCAGCAGCAGATCAGTAGGGGGAGGGCCCAGGACCGGGGAGCTGTTTTTT. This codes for CASSRSVGGGPRTGELFF.

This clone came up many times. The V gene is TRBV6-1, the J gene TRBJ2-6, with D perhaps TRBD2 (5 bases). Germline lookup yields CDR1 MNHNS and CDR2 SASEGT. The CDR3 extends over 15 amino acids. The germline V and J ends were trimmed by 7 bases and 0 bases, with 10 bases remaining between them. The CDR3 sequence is CASTSGSSGANVLTF. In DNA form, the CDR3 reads TGTGCCAGCACCTCGGGGAGCTCTGGGGCCAACGTCCTGACTTTC.

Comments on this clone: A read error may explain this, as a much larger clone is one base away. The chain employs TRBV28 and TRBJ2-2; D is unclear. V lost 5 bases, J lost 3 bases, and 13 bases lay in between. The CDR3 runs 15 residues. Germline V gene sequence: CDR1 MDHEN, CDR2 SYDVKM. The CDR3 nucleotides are TGTGCCAGCAGTCGTCGAGCAGCCTACACCGGGGAGCTGTTTTTT. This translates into CASSRRAAYTGELFF.

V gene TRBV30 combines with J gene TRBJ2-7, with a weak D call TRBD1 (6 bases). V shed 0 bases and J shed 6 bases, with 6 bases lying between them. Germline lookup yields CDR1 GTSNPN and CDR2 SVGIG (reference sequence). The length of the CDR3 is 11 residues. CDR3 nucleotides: TGTGCCTGGAGTGTACAGGGCGAGCAGTACTTC. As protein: CAWSVQGEQYF.

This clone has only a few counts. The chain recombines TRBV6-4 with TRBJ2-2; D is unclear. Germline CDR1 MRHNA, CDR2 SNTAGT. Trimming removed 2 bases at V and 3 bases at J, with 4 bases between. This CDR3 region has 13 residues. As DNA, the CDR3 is TGTGCCAGCAGTGACAGGGACACCGGGGAGCTGTTTTTT. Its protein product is CASSDRDTGELFF.

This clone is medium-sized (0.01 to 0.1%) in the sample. In DNA, the CDR3 is TGCAGTGCTAGGGGAAGCACAGGGACGGATCAGCCCCAGCATTTT. Residues: CSARGSTGTDQPQHF. The V call is TRBV20-1, the J call TRBJ1-5; D possibly corresponds to TRBD1 (6 bases). Deletions cut 3 bases from V and 5 bases from J, with 17 bases between. The CDR3 is 15 amino acids. Germline values: CDR1 DFQATT, CDR2 SNEGSKA (reference sequence).

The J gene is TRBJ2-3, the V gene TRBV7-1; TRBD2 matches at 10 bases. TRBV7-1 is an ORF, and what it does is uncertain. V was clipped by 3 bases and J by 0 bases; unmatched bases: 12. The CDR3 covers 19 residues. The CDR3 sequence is CASSSPPVAGGLSTDTQYF. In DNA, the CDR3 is TGTGCCAGCAGCTCCCCGCCGGTAGCGGGAGGACTTAGCACAGATACGCAGTATTTT.

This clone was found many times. The CDR3 DNA reads as TGTGCCAGCAGTGAAGAAACATACTCTGGAAACACCATATATTTT. It is translated as CASSEETYSGNTIYF. V and J are TRBV6-1 and TRBJ1-3; D is ambiguous. CDR1 MNHNS and CDR2 SASEGT come from the germline V gene. Trimming took 1 base from V and 0 from J, leaving 7 bases between them. The CDR3 spans 15 residues.